This T cell receptor (beta chain) was observed in a study of human T cells and chemical hapten exposure. Study-level results: TCRs at high frequency, those above 1 in 1000, did not change with DPC sensitization.

Methods used by the authors: Across samples, TCR counts had a median of about 93,000 and ranged from 23,224 to 690,600. TCRdb itself ran the RACE reads through MiXCR, one entry per CDR3 protein. TCRdb's processing, not the authors', yielded these V and J calls. Of 84,000 or so distinct CDR3 sequences listed, roughly a tenth are singletons. The V gene's germline CDR1 is MGHDK and CDR2 SYGVNS. The V end was cut by 1 base, the J end by 0 bases, with 11 bases between. The CDR3 totals 16 residues. As to this clonotype: What it binds is not known.

The sample's time point: patch test 1, 2 weeks after DPC sensitization. The treatment here: therapeutic diphenylcyclopropenone sensitization with weekly scalp DPC. Participating donors were patients with alopecia, aged 18 to 70 years, considered appropriate candidates for DPC. Sequencing was performed on whole blood, taken in connection with sensitization to the hapten diphenylcyclopropenone (DPC). The source of this sequence is a man aged 40-49 years with alopecia areata. Some clones in this sample may be carry-over from other donors' samples. The chain recombines TRBV25-1 with TRBJ2-3, with D possibly being TRBD1 (5 bases). The CDR3 region is CASSELRTPSTDTQYF. The CDR3 coding sequence is TGTGCCAGCAGTGAATTGCGGACACCTAGCACAGATACGCAGTATTTT. The full variable domain, with the rest looked up from reference TRBV25-1 and TRBJ2-3, is EADIYQTPRYLVIGTGKKITLECSQTMGHDKMYWYQQDPGMELHLIHYSYGVNSTEKGDLSSESTVSRIRTEHFPLTLESARPSHTSQYLCASSELRTPSTDTQYFGPGTRLTVL.